The 3 T cell receptor beta chains in this list originate from one sample, sequenced in a study of shared clonotypes between healthy human individuals. Terminally differentiated effector memory CD45RA+ cells were excluded by CCR7 positive selection of CD45RO-negative cells. TCRdb's copy holds only in-frame clones and misses some; the assay was immunoSEQ multiplex PCR. The sample gives around 2,000,000 clones, about 94% of which show up once; 0.9% to 1.4% is in the top ten. The sequenced material came from naive CD8+ T cells sorted from blood. Receptor source: a man between 18 and 29 years old in good health.

The gene calls are TRBV10-1 and TRBJ1-1; D might be TRBD1 (5 bases). The CDR3 runs to 16 residues. Trimming cost V 0 bases and J 3 bases, with 14 bases left between them. The germline gives CDR1 WNHNN, CDR2 SYGVQD (reference sequence). CDR3 sequence (DNA): TGCGCCAGCAGTGAGTCGATCGGGGGATTGGACACTGAAGCTTTCTTT. Translating it yields CASSESIGGLDTEAFF.

The chain is built from TRBV14 and TRBJ2-2; D ambiguous. Trimming removed 4 bases at V and 4 bases at J, with 7 bases between. This CDR3 is built from 13 residues. Germline loops: CDR1 SGHDN, CDR2 FVKESK. CDR3 bases: TGTGCCAGCAGCCCCTACACCACCGGGGAGCTGTTTTTT. It codes for CASSPYTTGELFF.

The chain employs TRBV5-4 and TRBJ1-2, with D unclear. Germline CDR1 and CDR2: SGHNT and YYREEE (reference sequence). The CDR3 is 15 residues long. V lost 4 bases and J 0 bases, leaving 13 bases between the germline ends. CDR3 amino acids: CASSLGLASNYGYTF. As DNA, the CDR3 is TGTGCCAGCAGCCTAGGACTGGCTTCTAACTATGGCTACACCTTC.